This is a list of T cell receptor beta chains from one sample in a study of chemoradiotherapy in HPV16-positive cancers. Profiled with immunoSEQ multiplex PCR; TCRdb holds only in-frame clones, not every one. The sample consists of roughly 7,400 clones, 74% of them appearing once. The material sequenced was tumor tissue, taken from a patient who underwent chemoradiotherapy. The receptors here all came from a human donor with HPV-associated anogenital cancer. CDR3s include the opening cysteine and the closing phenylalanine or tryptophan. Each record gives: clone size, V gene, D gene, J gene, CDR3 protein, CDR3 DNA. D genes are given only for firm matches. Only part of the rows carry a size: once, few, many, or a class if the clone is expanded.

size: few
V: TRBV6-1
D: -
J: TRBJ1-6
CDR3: CASSEMMTPLHF
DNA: TGTGCCAGCAGTGAGATGATGACACCCCTCCACTTT

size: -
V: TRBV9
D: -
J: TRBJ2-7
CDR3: CASSQAYEQYF
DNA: TGTGCCAGCAGCCAAGCCTACGAGCAGTACTTC

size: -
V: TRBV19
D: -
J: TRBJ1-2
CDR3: CASTSPGDYGYTF
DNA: TGTGCCAGTACCTCCCCCGGAGACTATGGCTACACCTTC

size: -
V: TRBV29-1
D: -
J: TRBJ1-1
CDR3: CSAVQGTATEAFF
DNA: TGCAGCGCCGTGCAGGGCACGGCCACTGAAGCTTTCTTT

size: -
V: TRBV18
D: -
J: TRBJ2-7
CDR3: CASSPPCRQALSYEQYF
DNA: TGTGCCAGCTCACCACCGTGCCGACAGGCGCTCTCCTACGAGCAGTACTTC

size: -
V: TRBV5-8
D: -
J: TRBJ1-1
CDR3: CASSLLRAEEAFF
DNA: TGTGCCAGCAGCTTGTTGCGGGCAGAAGAAGCTTTCTTT

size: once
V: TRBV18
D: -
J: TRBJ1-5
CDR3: CASSPYGGQESQPQHF
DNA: TGTGCCAGCTCACCATACGGTGGGCAGGAGAGTCAGCCCCAGCATTTT

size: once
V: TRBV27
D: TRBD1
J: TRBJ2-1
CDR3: CASSFLSPRGLDNEQFF
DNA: TGTGCCAGCAGTTTCTTATCACCCAGGGGGCTAGACAATGAGCAGTTCTTC

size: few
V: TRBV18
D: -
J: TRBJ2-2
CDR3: CASSPPPGKSNTGELFF
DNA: TGTGCCAGCTCACCACCTCCGGGAAAATCGAACACCGGGGAGCTGTTTTTT

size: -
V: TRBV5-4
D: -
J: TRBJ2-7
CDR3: CASSLGPGSNHYEQYF
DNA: TGTGCCAGCAGCTTAGGGCCGGGGTCAAATCACTACGAGCAGTACTTC

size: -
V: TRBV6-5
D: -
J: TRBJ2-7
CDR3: CASSQGSHHSYEQYF
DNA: TGTGCCAGCAGCCAAGGGTCCCACCACTCCTACGAGCAGTACTTC

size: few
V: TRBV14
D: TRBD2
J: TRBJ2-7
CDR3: CASSQLLAGSYEQYF
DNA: TGTGCCAGCAGCCAGCTGCTAGCGGGGTCCTACGAGCAGTACTTC

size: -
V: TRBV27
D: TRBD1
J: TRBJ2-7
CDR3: CASRTGGSYEQYF
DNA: TGTGCCAGCAGGACAGGGGGCTCCTACGAGCAGTACTTC

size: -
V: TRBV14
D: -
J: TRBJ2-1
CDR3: CASSQEGPDVSIYNEQFF
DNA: TGTGCCAGCAGCCAAGAGGGTCCAGACGTCTCTATTTACAATGAGCAGTTCTTC

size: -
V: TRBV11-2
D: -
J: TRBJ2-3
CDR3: CASSFLAPTGEDTQYF
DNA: TGTGCCAGCAGCTTTCTAGCGCCCACGGGGGAGGATACGCAGTATTTT

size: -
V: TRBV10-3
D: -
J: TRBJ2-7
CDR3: CAISERAWGATYEQYF
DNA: TGTGCCATCAGTGAGAGGGCCTGGGGGGCAACCTACGAGCAGTACTTC

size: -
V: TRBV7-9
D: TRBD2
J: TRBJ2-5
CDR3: CASSRTSGGAQETQYF
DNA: TGTGCCAGCAGCCGTACTAGCGGGGGAGCACAAGAGACCCAGTACTTC

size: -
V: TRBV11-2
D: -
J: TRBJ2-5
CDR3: CASSPRDSVQETQYF
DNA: TGTGCCAGCAGCCCGAGGGACTCGGTACAAGAGACCCAGTACTTC

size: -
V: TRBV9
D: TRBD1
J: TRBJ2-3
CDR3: CASSVGGQTDTQYF
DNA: TGTGCCAGCAGCGTAGGGGGACAGACAGATACGCAGTATTTT

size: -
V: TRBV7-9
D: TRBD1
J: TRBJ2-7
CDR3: CASSAGQGNHEQYF
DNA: TGTGCCAGCAGCGCCGGACAGGGCAACCACGAGCAGTACTTC

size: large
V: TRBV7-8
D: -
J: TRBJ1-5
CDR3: CASSLSSWQDINQPQHF
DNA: TGTGCCAGCAGCTTAAGTTCATGGCAGGATATCAATCAGCCCCAGCATTTT

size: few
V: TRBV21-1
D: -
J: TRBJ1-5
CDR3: CASRPSIAHWHHQPQHF
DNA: TGTGCCAGCAGACCAAGTATAGCACATTGGCATCATCAGCCCCAGCATTTT